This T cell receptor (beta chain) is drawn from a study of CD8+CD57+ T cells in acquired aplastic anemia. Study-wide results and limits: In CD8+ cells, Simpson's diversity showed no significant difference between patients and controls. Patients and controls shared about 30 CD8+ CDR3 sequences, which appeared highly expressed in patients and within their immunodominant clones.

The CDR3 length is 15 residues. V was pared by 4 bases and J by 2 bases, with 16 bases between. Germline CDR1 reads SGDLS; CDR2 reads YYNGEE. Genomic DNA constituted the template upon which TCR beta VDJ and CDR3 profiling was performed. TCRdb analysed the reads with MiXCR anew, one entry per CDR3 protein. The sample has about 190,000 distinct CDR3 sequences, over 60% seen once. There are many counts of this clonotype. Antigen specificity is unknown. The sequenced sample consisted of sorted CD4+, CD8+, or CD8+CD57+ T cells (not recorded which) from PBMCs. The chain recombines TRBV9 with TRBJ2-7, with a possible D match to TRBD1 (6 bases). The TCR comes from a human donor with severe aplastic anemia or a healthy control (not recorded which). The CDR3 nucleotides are TGTGCCAGCAGCCCATCTCCAGGGGCGGCCTACGAGCAGTACTTC. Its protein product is CASSPSPGAAYEQYF.